This passage covers 30 T cell receptor beta chains from one sample sequenced in a study of T-cell memory formation after mild COVID-19 (dated by TCRdb to the early 2020s). Preparation of the library involved 5' RACE. The data were produced on an Illumina NovaSeq 6000. TCRdb's own reprocessing of the public reads used fastp at Q25 and MiXCR and kept productive beta chains. Rows matching on CDR3 protein sequence are summarized as one entry with the most common DNA and genes. The table for this sample lists fewer than 350,000 distinct CDR3 sequences; around 17% of them were counted only once. The ten biggest clones cover 20% to 25% of the sample. The sequencing sample was made of PBMCs or a T cell subset sorted from them (not recorded which). The receptors come from a man younger than 30 who had mild COVID-19 (a few samples of this study predate the infection). The sample titles of this study are shuffled in the database, so cell type and time point are left out; the donor was told from shared clones.

This clonotype was seen at least ten times. This chain connects TRBV11-2 to TRBJ2-1; TRBD1 aligns across 9 bases. Looked up from germline, CDR1 is SGHAT and CDR2 is FQNNGV. With V trimmed by 4 bases and J by 4 bases, 5 bases remained unmatched. CDR3 length: 15 residues. As DNA, the CDR3 is TGTGCCAGCAGCTGGGACGGGACAGGGTACAATGAGCAGTTCTTC. This codes for CASSWDGTGYNEQFF.

V is TRBV20-1 and J is TRBJ2-1, with 9 bases aligning to TRBD1. The CDR3 contains 14 residues. Per the germline V gene, CDR1 is DFQATT and CDR2 is SNEGSKA (reference sequence). V was pared by 3 bases and J by 7 bases, with 7 bases of the junction left unmatched. This chain's CDR3 is CSASPGQGFNEQFF. In nucleotides, the CDR3 is TGCAGTGCTAGCCCGGGACAGGGTTTTAATGAGCAGTTCTTC.

This clonotype has just a few counts. This chain joins TRBV5-1 and TRBJ2-1, with D possibly matching TRBD2 (6 bases). Germline CDR1 is SGHRS and CDR2 is YFSETQ. The CDR3 has 14 amino acids. V was pared by 1 base and J by 9 bases, with 14 bases between. The CDR3 DNA reads as TGCGCCAGCAGCTTGTCTTCTAGCGAGGCTGAGCAGTTCTTC. Encoded protein: CASSLSSSEAEQFF.

CDR3 bases: TGTGCCAGCGCGAACCTCCCCCTAGCGGGGGTTACAGATACGCAGTATTTT. It specifies CASANLPLAGVTDTQYF. The gene calls are TRBV18 and TRBJ2-3, with TRBD2 matching over 10 bases. CDR1 is KGHSH, CDR2 LQKENI, per germline. The V and J ends lost 8 bases and 3 bases, in that order; junction bases with no gene match: 14. The CDR3 runs to 17 residues.

This clonotype was recorded at least ten times. The chain combines TRBV6-2 or TRBV6-3 with TRBJ2-5; no clear D gene. The CDR3 length is 13 residues. Per germline, CDR1 MNHEY and CDR2 SVGEGT. The V gene lost 5 bases and the J gene lost 3 bases, with 10 bases spanning the gap. The chain's CDR3 is CASSPDEKETQYF. The DNA of the CDR3 is TGTGCCAGCAGTCCGGACGAAAAAGAGACCCAGTACTTC.

The rearrangement links TRBV28 to TRBJ2-3, with TRBD1 matching 9 bases. Germline assignment: CDR1 MDHEN and CDR2 SYDVKM. V lost 7 bases, J lost 3 bases, and 8 bases stayed unmatched. This CDR3 comprises 15 residues. The CDR3 DNA is TGTGCCAGCACCCACCGGGACAGGGAAACAGATACGCAGTATTTT. It encodes CASTHRDRETDTQYF.

This clonotype was seen a handful of times. This chain links TRBV5-1 with TRBJ2-1; 7 positions match TRBD1. CDR1 and CDR2 (germline): SGHRS, YFSETQ. J lost 5 bases, V lost 4 bases, and 9 bases had no gene match. There are 15 residues in the CDR3. The CDR3: CASSRLGTANNEQFF. CDR3 DNA sequence: TGCGCCAGCAGCCGGCTCGGGACAGCCAACAATGAGCAGTTCTTC.

This clonotype appeared a few times. This chain links TRBV2 with TRBJ1-5; D is undetermined. Trimming cost V 6 bases and J 0 bases, with 9 bases left between them. The CDR3 is 14 amino acids. Germline V lookup: CDR1 SNHLY, CDR2 FYNNEI. The CDR3, as DNA: TGTGCCAGCAGCCCCACCAGTAGCAATCAGCCCCAGCATTTT. Translated: CASSPTSSNQPQHF.

The CDR3 nucleotides read TGTGCCAGCAGCTCCGTTAATCAGCCCCAGCATTTT. It specifies CASSSVNQPQHF. V and J are TRBV7-9 and TRBJ1-5, with unresolved D. V was pared by 4 bases and J by 4 bases, with 5 bases between. The CDR3 has 12 amino acids. In germline, CDR1 is SEHNR, CDR2 FQNEAQ (reference sequence).

The chain carries TRBV30 and TRBJ1-1; TRBD1 might be the D (5 bases). CDR1 is GTSNPN, CDR2 SVGIG, per germline (reference sequence). Trimming removed 5 bases at V and 7 bases at J, with 11 bases between. This CDR3 is built from 11 residues. For the CDR3, the DNA is TGTGCCTGGGGTGGAGGGGTTGAAGCTTTCTTT. Protein sequence: CAWGGGVEAFF.

This clonotype has only a few counts. The chain combines TRBV7-2 with TRBJ1-1, with no clear D. V shed 1 base and J shed 10 bases, with 13 bases lying between them. CDR3 length equals 13 residues. From germline, CDR1 is SGHTA and CDR2 FQGNSA. The CDR3 nucleotides are TGTGCCAGCAGCTTAGGGCTTGAAAACTCAGCTTTCTTT. It is translated as CASSLGLENSAFF.

This chain connects TRBV4-1 to TRBJ1-5, with D hard to call. Per the germline V gene, CDR1 is MGHRA and CDR2 is YSYEKL. The CDR3 totals 12 residues. V was cut by 2 bases and J by 9 bases, with 8 bases left in between. The CDR3 DNA is TGCGCCAGCAGCCAACCCCCGGGGCCCCAGCATTTT. Residues: CASSQPPGPQHF.

The chain links TRBV7-9 to TRBJ2-7, with TRBD1 as a possible D gene (6 bases). This CDR3 is 12 amino acids long. V lost 1 base, J lost 6 bases, and 7 bases lay in between. Germline V gene lookup returns CDR1 SEHNR and CDR2 FQNEAQ (reference sequence). This CDR3 reads CASSLGGREQYV. In DNA form, the CDR3 reads TGTGCCAGCAGCTTAGGGGGGCGCGAGCAGTACGTC.

The CDR3, as DNA: TGTGCCAGCAGCTCGCCCCCCTACGAGCAGTACTTC. Translating gives CASSSPPYEQYF. V and J are TRBV7-2 and TRBJ2-7, with D hard to call. CDR3 length: 12 amino acids. The germline gives CDR1 SGHTA, CDR2 FQGNSA. V was clipped by 4 bases and J by 2 bases, with 6 bases between them.

This clonotype has a handful of counts. V usage is TRBV20-1 and J usage is TRBJ2-3; D is perhaps TRBD1 or TRBD2 (5 bases each). Germline V lookup: CDR1 DFQATT, CDR2 SNEGSKA (reference sequence). Trimming shortened V by 1 base and J by 7 bases, and 18 bases separated the two germline ends. The CDR3 is 15 residues long. The CDR3 coding sequence is TGCAGTGCTAGAGTGCCGGGACCTGGTGTGCATACGCAGTATTTT. Translating gives CSARVPGPGVHTQYF.

This clonotype was recorded many times. The chain recombines TRBV5-1 with TRBJ2-7, with D perhaps TRBD1 (6 bases). Germline CDR1 reads SGHRS; CDR2 reads YFSETQ. This CDR3 is 14 amino acids long. Trimming stripped 4 bases from V and 2 bases from J, with 13 bases between. CDR3 sequence (DNA): TGCGCCAGCAGCCAGGGGACGGTTCCCTACGAGCAGTACTTC. It yields the protein CASSQGTVPYEQYF.

The chain joins TRBV10-3 to TRBJ2-2, with TRBD1 matching over 8 bases. The CDR3 is made up of 17 amino acids. J gave up 8 bases and V 3 bases, and 14 bases lay outside the gene matches. Germline values: CDR1 ENHRY, CDR2 SYGVKD. The CDR3 DNA is TGTGCCATCAGTGAATCCTGGCAGGGGGCGTTAGGTGGGGAGCTGTTTTTT. This encodes CAISESWQGALGGELFF.

This clonotype was found a few times. The chain carries TRBV7-9 and TRBJ1-1; 8 bases align to TRBD1. The CDR3 loop spans 14 amino acids. Losses at the gene ends were 6 bases for V and 4 bases for J; bases not matched to a gene: 7. CDR1 SEHNR and CDR2 FQNEAQ come from the germline V gene (reference sequence). In nucleotides, the CDR3 is TGTGCCAGCAGTTCCAGGGGGACAGGCACTGAAGCTTTCTTT. Encoded protein: CASSSRGTGTEAFF.

V is TRBV7-9 and J is TRBJ2-6, with D possibly TRBD2 on 6 matching bases. V was clipped by 5 bases and J by 0 bases, with 11 bases between them. Germline V lookup: CDR1 SEHNR, CDR2 FQNEAQ (reference sequence). The CDR3 is 16 amino acids. The CDR3 here is CASSLRGGSGANVLTF. DNA of the CDR3: TGTGCCAGCAGCCTCCGGGGAGGCTCTGGGGCCAACGTCCTGACTTTC.

The genes are TRBV6-2 or TRBV6-3 and TRBJ1-1; 10 bases line up with TRBD1. CDR1 MNHEY and CDR2 SVGEGT come from the germline V gene. This CDR3 region has 17 residues. The V gene end was trimmed by 0 bases and the J gene end by 3 bases; junction bases not matched to a gene: 7. The CDR3 sequence is CASSYSIRGQGHTEAFF. DNA of the CDR3: TGTGCCAGCAGTTACTCGATTCGGGGACAGGGGCACACTGAAGCTTTCTTT.

The chain has TRBV7-3 and TRBJ2-3; 9 bases map to TRBD1. CDR1 and CDR2 (germline): SGHTA, FQGTGA. V shed 2 bases, J shed 3 bases, and the junction held 3 bases outside the gene matches. The CDR3 contains 15 residues. CDR3 loop: CASSLAGTGTDTQYF. Written as DNA, the CDR3 is TGTGCCAGCAGCTTAGCCGGGACAGGGACAGATACGCAGTATTTT.

This rearrangement joins TRBV7-2 to TRBJ2-1; TRBD2 might be the D (5 bases). CDR1 is SGHTA, CDR2 FQGNSA, per germline. This CDR3 comprises 14 residues. V lost 2 bases and J 5 bases, leaving 10 bases between the germline ends. The CDR3 sequence: CASSLFVGDNEQFF. CDR3 nucleotide sequence: TGTGCCAGCAGCTTATTTGTCGGGGACAATGAGCAGTTCTTC.

This clonotype was seen a few times. This chain joins TRBV12-3 or TRBV12-4 and TRBJ2-7; tentatively, D is TRBD2 (5 bases). CDR3 length: 14 residues. Trimming stripped 4 bases from V and 0 bases from J, with 10 bases between. In nucleotides, the CDR3 is TGTGCCAGCAGTTCCGGAGGAGGCTCCTACGAGCAGTACTTC. Protein sequence: CASSSGGGSYEQYF.

The chain employs TRBV14 and TRBJ1-2, with D perhaps TRBD1 (5 bases). Germline V CDR1 and CDR2: SGHDN, FVKESK. Between the trimmed V and J ends, which lost 4 bases and 6 bases, there was a span of 12 bases. The CDR3 loop spans 13 amino acids. This CDR3 is CASSLRPRDGYTF. The DNA for the CDR3 is TGTGCCAGCAGCCTCAGACCCAGGGATGGCTACACCTTC. Based on the CDR3 plus reference TRBV14 and TRBJ1-2, the full variable domain is EAGVTQFPSHSVIEKGQTVTLRCDPISGHDNLYWYRRVMGKEIKFLLHFVKESKQDESGMPNNRFLAERTGGTYSTLKVQPAELEDSGVYFCASSLRPRDGYTFGSGTRLTVV.

The chain uses TRBV5-6 and TRBJ1-1; D unclear. Germline V CDR1 and CDR2: SGHDT, YYEEEE. V gave up 1 base and J gave up 11 bases, with 27 bases separating them. CDR3 length: 17 residues. CDR3 nucleotides: TGTGCCAGCAGCTTGCTGGCAGGAAGGGAGGAACGAACGAAGGCTTTCTTT. Translating it yields CASSLLAGREERTKAFF.

This clonotype has only a few counts. The chain combines TRBV20-1 with TRBJ1-1, with a weak D call TRBD1 (5 bases). V was shortened by 1 base and J by 4 bases, with 13 bases between the two germline ends. CDR1 and CDR2 (germline): DFQATT, SNEGSKA (reference sequence). The CDR3 spans 14 residues. The CDR3 sequence is CSARVRGGGTEAFF. CDR3 in DNA: TGCAGTGCTAGAGTGAGGGGCGGCGGCACTGAAGCTTTCTTT.

This clonotype showed up just a few times. The J gene is TRBJ1-1, the V gene TRBV29-1, with D hard to call. This CDR3 has 13 amino acids. Germline V CDR1 and CDR2: SQVTM, ANQGSEA. The CDR3 region has the DNA TGCAGTGCCATAGAAGCGACCTCGAACGAAGCTTTCTTT. Protein sequence: CSAIEATSNEAFF.

This chain connects TRBV7-2 to TRBJ1-1; TRBD1 matches at 8 bases. The CDR3 is 13 residues long. Per the germline V gene, CDR1 is SGHTA and CDR2 is FQGNSA. With V trimmed by 5 bases and J by 7 bases, 6 bases remained unmatched. The CDR3 sequence is CASSLEGQVEAFF. Written as DNA, the CDR3 is TGTGCCAGCAGCCTAGAGGGACAGGTTGAAGCTTTCTTT.

The chain has TRBV4-3 and TRBJ2-7; 8 bases line up with TRBD1. V dropped 0 bases and J dropped 7; count of bases not matched to a gene: 8. Germline CDR1 is LGHNA and CDR2 is YSLEER. The CDR3 runs 15 residues. Written as DNA, the CDR3 is TGCGCCAGCAGCCAAGAAGGCAGGGGGCTGGGGGAGCAGTACTTC. This codes for CASSQEGRGLGEQYF.

V and J are TRBV11-2 and TRBJ2-3, with 9 bases matching TRBD2. Germline V gives CDR1 SGHAT, CDR2 FQNNGV. V lost 1 base to trimming and J lost 0 bases; unmatched junction nucleotides: 11. CDR3 length: 19 amino acids. CDR3 amino acids: CASSLVGLAGPISTDTQYF. CDR3 nucleotides: TGTGCCAGCAGCTTAGTTGGTCTAGCGGGGCCGATTAGCACAGATACGCAGTATTTT.